The 10 T cell receptor beta chains in this list originate from one sample, sequenced in a study of CD8+CD57+ T cells in acquired aplastic anemia. Patients picked for sequencing had shown CD8+CD57+ cell expansion detected by flow cytometry. Genomic DNA served as template for TCR beta VDJ and CDR3 profiling. MiXCR was run by TCRdb on the reads, yielding one entry per CDR3 protein. The sample lists some 170,000 distinct CDR3 sequences, around 60% occurring once. Sequences were obtained from sorted CD4+, CD8+, or CD8+CD57+ T cells (not recorded which) from PBMCs. Receptor source: a human donor with aplastic anemia.

This chain uses TRBV7-8 with TRBJ2-7; the match to TRBD1 covers 8 bases. This CDR3 comprises 15 residues. Germline CDR1 reads SGHVS; CDR2 reads FQNEAQ. The trim removed 1 base at V and 1 base at J, leaving 3 bases unmatched. The CDR3 sequence: CASSLEQGVSYEQYF. The CDR3 DNA is TGTGCCAGCAGCTTAGAACAGGGGGTGTCCTACGAGCAGTACTTC.

CDR3 amino acids: CASSLLALAGPTDTQYF. In nucleotides, the CDR3 is TGTGCCAGCAGCTTATTGGCCCTAGCGGGACCCACAGATACGCAGTATTTT. The chain uses TRBV7-2 and TRBJ2-3, with 9 positions matching TRBD2. The CDR3 length is 17 residues. V lost 2 bases to trimming and J lost 2 bases; unmatched junction nucleotides: 8. Germline-derived CDR1 and CDR2 are SGHTA and FQGNSA.

Ten or more counts support this clonotype. The chain joins TRBV11-2 to TRBJ2-1; D assignment may be TRBD1 or TRBD2 (5 bases each). The ends were cut back, 4 bases at V and 10 bases at J, with 8 bases in the middle. Germline CDR1 reads SGHAT; CDR2 reads FQNNGV. The CDR3 is 11 amino acids. The CDR3 coding sequence is TGTGCCAGCAGCTCGTGGGGGGAGCAGTTCTTC. Amino acids: CASSSWGEQFF.

The genes are TRBV6-5 and TRBJ2-7, with D hard to call. V gave up 4 bases and J gave up 1 base, with 11 bases separating them. Germline values: CDR1 MNHEY, CDR2 SVGAGI. The CDR3 is 14 amino acids. CDR3 loop: CASSSRLTSYEQYF. CDR3 in DNA: TGTGCCAGCAGTTCACGGCTTACGTCCTACGAGCAGTACTTC.

The rearrangement joins TRBV2 to TRBJ1-2; D remains unclear. There are 12 residues in the CDR3. Trimming shortened V by 4 bases and J by 8 bases, and 11 bases separated the two germline ends. CDR1 and CDR2 (germline): SNHLY, FYNNEI. CDR3 bases: TGTGCCAGCAGTGTGAGGGTGGTGGGCTACACCTTC. Amino acids: CASSVRVVGYTF.

J is TRBJ2-3 and V is TRBV7-9; TRBD2 is a possible D gene (6 bases). The CDR3 covers 12 residues. Germline lookup yields CDR1 SEHNR and CDR2 FQNEAQ (reference sequence). Trimming took off 5 bases at V and 14 bases at J, with 17 bases between the two ends. In DNA form, the CDR3 reads TGTGCCAGCAGCCGTGGACTAAGCCTGGCGTATTTT. Amino acid sequence: CASSRGLSLAYF.

V usage is TRBV2 and J usage is TRBJ2-5; 10 bases are shared with TRBD2. The CDR3 is made up of 16 amino acids. Per the germline V gene, CDR1 is SNHLY and CDR2 is FYNNEI. The V segment lost 3 bases and the J segment 11 bases; nucleotides outside the gene matches: 15. CDR3 sequence (DNA): TGTGCCAGCAGTGAGCGTAGAAGCGGGGGGGACAATGAGCAGTACTTC. Encoded protein: CASSERRSGGDNEQYF.

This clonotype was picked up a small number of times. The chain carries TRBV2 and TRBJ1-6; TRBD1 is a possible D gene (5 bases). CDR3 length: 15 amino acids. Germline lookup yields CDR1 SNHLY and CDR2 FYNNEI. With 3 bases removed from V and 7 bases from J, the gap between germline ends came to 13 bases. DNA of the CDR3: TGTGCCAGCAGTGATGGCAGGGTCAACAATTCACCCCTCCACTTT. The encoded protein is CASSDGRVNNSPLHF.

This clonotype was found a few times. Just one base apart from a much larger clone, this may be a read error. The V call is TRBV7-9, the J call TRBJ2-2; D possibly corresponds to TRBD2 (5 bases). The CDR3 has 15 residues. Germline CDR1 is SEHNR and CDR2 is FQNEAQ (reference sequence). V lost 4 bases and J lost 7, with 16 bases in between. DNA of the CDR3: TGTGCCAGCAGCTCCTTTACAGAGGGAATCGGGGAGCTGTTTTTT. Protein sequence: CASSSFTEGIGELFF.

In regard to this clonotype: The junction does not match germline at one end; this may be a read error. This chain uses TRBV7-9 with TRBJ1-1; D perhaps matches TRBD1 (6 bases). The CDR3 has 21 amino acids. The V gene's germline CDR1 is SEHNR and CDR2 FQNEAQ (reference sequence). In DNA form, the CDR3 reads TGCGCCAGCACCGAAATCCTGGGACGCACCGGGGGGGCGCGGGAGTACACTGAAGCTTTCTTT. It is translated as CASTEILGRTGGAREYTEAFF.